This is a list of T cell receptor beta chains from one sample in a study of molecular identifiers for immune sequencing clone quantification. MiXCR, run by TCRdb on the PCR reads, gives a single entry per CDR3 protein. Here the sample spans about 640,000 distinct CDR3 sequences, just under 20% being singletons. Sequencing was done on a sample of naive CD8+ T cells from blood, with Jurkat cell RNA spiked in. These receptors originate from a human donor in good health. Some libraries in this study had Jurkat cell RNA spiked in. Each CDR3 is given with its conserved first and last residue. A D gene is named only where the DNA matches it firmly. Clone size is stated in some rows and not others, as once, few, many or a class when expanded.

size	V	D	length	J	DNA	CDR3
many	TRBV7-2	TRBD2	15	TRBJ2-5	TGTGCCAGCAGCTCCGGTGGCAGCGGGGAAGAGACCCAGTACTTC	CASSSGGSGEETQYF
-	TRBV5-1	-	16	TRBJ2-7	TGCGCCAGCAGCTTGAGGGACTTTAGGGGTTTTTACGAGCAGTACTTC	CASSLRDFRGFYEQYF
-	TRBV5-4	-	14	TRBJ2-7	TGTGCCAGCAGCTTGGGGCAGGCCCCCTACGAGCGGTACTTC	CASSLGQAPYERYF
many	TRBV7-9	-	13	TRBJ2-5	TGTGCCAGCAGATGGGCCTCCCAAGAGACCCAGTACTTC	CASRWASQETQYF
-	TRBV3-1	-	12	TRBJ2-1	TGTGCCAGCAGCCACCCAGAGGATGAGCAGTTCTTC	CASSHPEDEQFF
many	TRBV27	TRBD1	14	TRBJ2-7	TGTGCCAGCAGCGAGGTGACAGGGCGCGACGAGCAGTACTTC	CASSEVTGRDEQYF
many	TRBV12-3/TRBV12-4	-	15	TRBJ1-2	TGTGCCAGCAGTTCTTCAGGGTCCGCGTATTATGGCTACACCTTC	CASSSSGSAYYGYTF
-	TRBV11-2	-	15	TRBJ1-1	TGTGCCAGCAGCTTAGGGAGGCAGGGTATGGGTGAAGCTTTCTTT	CASSLGRQGMGEAFF
few	TRBV20-1	-	13	TRBJ2-7	TGCAGTGCTAGAGCAGGACTTACCTACGAGCAGTACTTC	CSARAGLTYEQYF
-	TRBV20-1	-	15	TRBJ2-2	TGCAGAGCTAGATCTGGGCAGATAAACACCGGGGAGCTGTTTTTT	CRARSGQINTGELFF
-	TRBV20-1	-	13	TRBJ2-7	TGCAGTGCCGCCTCAGTTTTACCCTACGAGCAGTACTTC	CSAASVLPYEQYF
many	TRBV6-1	-	15	TRBJ2-1	TGTGCCAGCAGTGAACTAGGCCCATCCTACAATGAGCAGTTCTTC	CASSELGPSYNEQFF
many	TRBV30	TRBD1	15	TRBJ2-2	TGTGCCGGAGATACACAGGGGGCCGGCACCGGGGAGCTGTTTTTT	CAGDTQGAGTGELFF
many	TRBV6-6	-	12	TRBJ2-1	TGTGCCAGCAGTTATGTTGACAATGAGCAGTTCTTC	CASSYVDNEQFF
many	TRBV12-3/TRBV12-4	-	16	TRBJ1-6	TGTGCCAGCAGTCATGGGACCCCCGCAGGGAATTCACCCCTCCACTTT	CASSHGTPAGNSPLHF
many	TRBV6-2/TRBV6-3	-	13	TRBJ2-7	TGTGCCAGCAGTTTTCCAAGCTCCTACGAGCAGTACTTC	CASSFPSSYEQYF